This is a list of T cell receptor beta chains from one sample in a study of cytotoxic CD8 clonotypes in ibrutinib-treated CLL. Repertoires were generated with immunoSEQ multiplex PCR, while TCRdb's copy carries only in-frame clones and drops some. The sample records hundreds of thousands of clones, roughly 74% being singletons. The specimen comprised PBMCs, sampled after 24 months of ibrutinib treatment. These receptors were collected from a human donor with chronic lymphocytic leukemia. The CDR3 runs from the conserved cysteine through the conserved F or W. The order of the fields is clone size, D gene, J gene, V gene, CDR3 protein, CDR3 DNA. D genes are given only for firm matches. Part of the rows lack a size; the others show once, few, many or a class for expanded clones.

- - TRBJ2-7 TRBV18 CASSSSSVLAGEQYF TGTGCCAGCTCATCTAGTTCTGTCCTAGCAGGCGAGCAGTACTTC
- - TRBJ1-4 TRBV7-4 CASDPRGTNEKLFF TGTGCCAGCGACCCCCGGGGGACTAATGAAAAACTGTTTTTT
once - TRBJ1-2 TRBV10-1 CASSVQQNYGYTF TGCGCCAGCAGTGTACAGCAGAACTATGGCTACACCTTC
few - TRBJ2-1 TRBV18 CASSPAGENEQFF TGTGCCAGCTCACCCGCGGGTGAGAATGAGCAGTTCTTC
- - TRBJ2-7 TRBV10-3 CAISDSQAGPTYEQYF TGTGCCATCAGTGACTCCCAAGCAGGTCCCACCTACGAGCAGTACTTC
- TRBD1 TRBJ2-1 TRBV29-1 CSVTGGRRNEQFF TGCAGCGTCACAGGGGGCCGGAGGAATGAGCAGTTCTTC
- TRBD1 TRBJ2-2 TRBV5-1 CASSATGGPTGELFF TGCGCCAGCAGCGCTACAGGGGGCCCCACCGGGGAGCTGTTTTTT
- - TRBJ2-2 TRBV15 CATRGHTNTGELFF TGTGCCACCCGAGGACACACCAACACCGGGGAGCTGTTTTTT
once - TRBJ2-3 TRBV6-4 CASSVLAMTDTQYF TGTGCCAGCAGTGTGCTAGCTATGACAGATACGCAGTATTTT
- - TRBJ2-7 TRBV19 CASSIEGTAPYEQYF TGTGCCAGTAGTATAGAAGGGACCGCCCCCTACGAGCAGTACTTC
- - TRBJ1-1 TRBV18 CASSAAKGNTEAFF TGTGCCAGCTCAGCCGCCAAAGGGAACACTGAAGCTTTCTTT
few - TRBJ1-2 TRBV9 CASSGEDYGYTF TGTGCCAGCAGCGGCGAAGACTATGGCTACACCTTC
- - TRBJ1-1 TRBV30 CAWSVRVGTEAFF TGTGCCTGGAGTGTTAGGGTCGGCACTGAAGCTTTCTTT
- - TRBJ2-5 TRBV2 CASIRETLQETQYF TGTGCCAGCATACGGGAAACCCTCCAAGAGACCCAGTACTTC
- - TRBJ1-3 TRBV7-3 CASSLTEGNTIYF TGTGCCAGCAGCTTAACCGAAGGAAACACCATATATTTT
- - TRBJ1-2 TRBV5-1 CASNHPNYGYTF TGCGCCAGCAACCACCCTAACTATGGCTACACCTTC
- TRBD2 TRBJ2-1 TRBV4-1 CASSQVISGSNNEQFF TGCGCCAGCAGCCAAGTCATAAGCGGGAGTAACAATGAGCAGTTCTTC
- - TRBJ2-1 TRBV5-4 CASTQGRYNEQFF TGTGCCAGCACCCAGGGGCGGTACAATGAGCAGTTCTTC
- - TRBJ2-7 TRBV29-1 CSVVRPSYEQYF TGCAGCGTTGTACGACCGAGCTACGAGCAGTACTTC
- TRBD2 TRBJ2-5 TRBV7-8 CASSSSVAGARETQYF TGTGCCAGCAGCTCCTCCGTAGCGGGAGCTCGTGAGACCCAGTACTTC
- TRBD2 TRBJ2-1 TRBV10-3 CAIRESGSSYNEQFF TGTGCCATCAGAGAGAGCGGGAGCTCCTACAATGAGCAGTTCTTC
- - TRBJ1-5 TRBV2 CASSEGNPNQPQHF TGTGCCAGCAGTGAAGGGAATCCTAATCAGCCCCAGCATTTT
- - TRBJ2-7 TRBV4-3 CASSQAPSLGAHEQYF TGCGCCAGCAGCCAAGCCCCTTCATTGGGGGCGCACGAGCAGTACTTC
few TRBD1 TRBJ1-5 TRBV2 CASSEGQALQPQHF TGTGCCAGCAGTGAGGGACAGGCATTACAGCCCCAGCATTTT
- - TRBJ1-1 TRBV6-5 CASSLTRESMEAFF TGTGCCAGTTCACTGACGAGGGAGTCCATGGAAGCTTTCTTT
few - TRBJ1-2 TRBV9 CASSVGERGYTF TGTGCCAGCAGCGTAGGGGAACGTGGCTACACCTTC
- - TRBJ1-2 TRBV28 CASRDTLGYGYTF TGTGCCAGCAGGGACACGTTAGGCTATGGCTACACCTTC
- - TRBJ2-3 TRBV29-1 CSVEVTGHRTDTQYF TGCAGCGTTGAAGTTACAGGGCACCGGACAGATACGCAGTATTTT
- - TRBJ2-6 TRBV4-2 CASSQEDSGANVLTF TGTGCCAGCAGCCAAGAGGACTCTGGGGCCAACGTCCTGACTTTC
once TRBD1 TRBJ1-4 TRBV9 CASSDRTGLNEKLFF TGTGCCAGCAGCGACCGGACAGGGCTTAATGAAAAACTGTTTTTT
- TRBD1 TRBJ1-1 TRBV9 CASSRTGLNTEAFF TGTGCCAGCAGCCGGACAGGGTTAAACACTGAAGCTTTCTTT
- - TRBJ2-2 TRBV19 CASSINAGLTGELFF TGTGCCAGTAGTATAAACGCAGGGCTCACCGGGGAGCTGTTTTTT
- - TRBJ2-7 TRBV19 CASSTSVAYEQYF TGTGCCAGTAGTACTAGCGTGGCCTACGAGCAGTACTTC
few - TRBJ1-1 TRBV30 CAWSGSGPVGTEAFF TGTGCCTGGAGTGGCAGTGGGCCAGTAGGCACTGAAGCTTTCTTT
- - TRBJ2-1 TRBV11-2 CASSSTGFNEQFF TGTGCCAGCAGCTCTACAGGGTTCAATGAGCAGTTCTTC
- TRBD1 TRBJ2-3 TRBV4-2 CASSQLGQGSDTQYF TGTGCCAGCAGCCAGTTGGGACAGGGGTCAGATACGCAGTATTTT
once TRBD1 TRBJ2-4 TRBV7-6 CASSEQGAANIQYF TGTGCCAGCAGCGAACAGGGGGCAGCTAACATTCAGTACTTC
once TRBD1 TRBJ2-7 TRBV27 CASRSRPGQGSYEQYF TGTGCCAGCAGATCCCGTCCGGGACAGGGATCCTACGAGCAGTACTTC
- - TRBJ1-5 TRBV19 CASSIGGADQPQHF TGTGCCAGTAGTATAGGGGGGGCTGATCAGCCCCAGCATTTT
- - TRBJ2-1 TRBV9 CASSMGLELSYNEQFF TGTGCCAGCAGCATGGGACTGGAGCTATCCTACAATGAGCAGTTCTTC
- TRBD1 TRBJ2-5 TRBV29-1 CSVDSTGVATQYF TGCAGCGTTGACTCGACAGGGGTGGCGACCCAGTACTTC
- - TRBJ2-7 TRBV28 CASGEGQYEQYF TGTGCCAGCGGAGAGGGGCAGTACGAGCAGTACTTC
- - TRBJ2-7 TRBV10-1 CASSPNTGPAEQYF TGCGCCAGCAGTCCAAATACAGGTCCGGCCGAGCAGTACTTC
- - TRBJ2-5 TRBV30 CASSRQETQYF TGTGCCTCCTCACGGCAAGAGACCCAGTACTTC
- - TRBJ1-1 TRBV5-1 CASSVGASLNTEAFF TGCGCCAGCAGCGTAGGAGCGAGCTTGAACACTGAAGCTTTCTTT
- - TRBJ1-5 TRBV29-1 CSVGGAGLQPQHF TGCAGCGTTGGGGGGGCAGGGCTGCAGCCCCAGCATTTT
- - TRBJ2-1 TRBV9 CASSVVSAHESSYNEQFF TGTGCCAGCAGCGTAGTCTCCGCACACGAAAGCTCCTACAATGAGCAGTTCTTC
- TRBD2 TRBJ2-7 TRBV15 CATSRMARAGGSYEQYF TGTGCCACCAGCAGGATGGCTCGAGCGGGAGGATCCTACGAGCAGTACTTC
- - TRBJ1-5 TRBV4-3 CASSQVFTQSNQPQHF TGCGCCAGCAGCCAAGTATTTACCCAGAGCAATCAGCCCCAGCATTTT
- - TRBJ2-3 TRBV6-6 CASTQPASTDTQYF TGTGCCAGCACCCAGCCGGCTAGCACAGATACGCAGTATTTT
- - TRBJ1-2 TRBV6-5 CASMQGLDNYGYTF TGTGCCAGCATGCAGGGACTCGACAACTATGGCTACACCTTC
few - TRBJ2-2 TRBV9 CASSVKSRGELFF TGTGCCAGCAGCGTAAAGTCGCGCGGGGAGCTGTTTTTT
- - TRBJ2-7 TRBV5-1 CASSLEQSSYEQYF TGCGCCAGCAGCTTGGAGCAAAGCTCCTACGAGCAGTACTTC
- TRBD1 TRBJ1-5 TRBV19 CASTVGQGKSSNQPQHF TGTGCCAGTACTGTGGGACAGGGGAAAAGTAGCAATCAGCCCCAGCATTTT
- TRBD1 TRBJ1-1 TRBV11-2 CASSFGDSKAFF TGTGCCAGCAGCTTTGGGGACAGCAAAGCTTTCTTT
- TRBD2 TRBJ2-7 TRBV19 CASSNNQLAVPYEQYF TGTGCCAGTAGTAACAACCAACTAGCGGTACCCTACGAGCAGTACTTC
- - TRBJ2-7 TRBV7-9 CASSSSTGVPYEQYF TGTGCCAGCAGCTCTTCTACGGGGGTGCCTTACGAGCAGTACTTC
- TRBD1 TRBJ2-7 TRBV29-1 CSVGTGDRGYYEQYF TGCAGCGTTGGGACGGGGGACAGGGGATACTACGAGCAGTACTTC
- - TRBJ2-7 TRBV6-1 CASSGRRIPPYEQYF TGTGCCAGCAGTGGCCGGAGGATTCCCCCCTACGAGCAGTACTTC
- TRBD1 TRBJ2-7 TRBV28 CASSQRQGWTEQYF TGTGCCAGCAGTCAGAGACAGGGATGGACCGAGCAGTACTTC